The T cell receptor beta chain under discussion was sequenced for a study of stem cell transplantation in POMP-related autoinflammatory disease. Using immunoSEQ multiplex PCR, the repertoire was profiled, and TCRdb retains in-frame clones only, with some absent. The top ten hold roughly 57% of the sample, which has 1,100 or so clones, about 71% seen once. The V end was cut by 8 bases, the J end by 4 bases, with 9 bases between. There are 13 residues in the CDR3. In germline, CDR1 is SEHNR, CDR2 FQNEAQ (reference sequence). The sequenced sample consisted of CD8+ T cells from PBMCs. The chain couples TRBV7-9 to TRBJ2-6; the D is unclear. This TCR came from a human donor in good health. For the CDR3, the DNA is TGTGCCAGCGTGCCCCCCGGGGCCAACGTCCTGACTTTC. The encoded protein is CASVPPGANVLTF.